This T cell receptor beta chain was identified in a study of shared clonotypes between healthy human individuals (TCRdb year 2020). At the level of the whole study: A few men and two women, aged 18 to 49 years, made up the cohort. Different laboratories and diverse techniques were used to prepare libraries and sequence TCR repertoires, to increase sequencing depth and limit assay-specific biases. To estimate repertoire size and how much clonotype sharing occurs between individuals, the study deeply sequenced the blood TCR repertoires of five healthy adults. Between about 0.8 and 8.9 billion PBMCs per donor were obtained by leukapheresis.

The donors were healthy, HIV-negative adults with no recently reported acute infections or vaccinations. Every donor was a Caucasian adult residing in Nashville, Tennessee, USA. For unsorted samples, tens of millions of PBMCs were counted, and genomic DNA was extracted using the QIAamp DNA Blood Mini kit. Blood was obtained by leukapheresis, after which PBMCs were separated by Ficoll-Histopaque density gradient centrifugation and cryopreserved in liquid nitrogen vapor phase. V and J lose 0 bases and 8 bases, and a span of 14 bases separates them. The germline V gene encodes CDR1 SGHRS and CDR2 YFSETQ. The CDR3 numbers 14 residues from cysteine through phenylalanine. The sequence is cut down to CDR3 DNA, 42 bases in frame from base 1. Using the deep immunoSEQ assay, multiplex PCR amplified TCR CDR3 regions from genomic DNA. Extracted genomic DNA from each cell subset was spread evenly across all wells of several immunoSEQ 96-well plates, with each plate serving as a replicate. Each replicate PCR for unsorted PBMC received 300 to 350 ng genomic DNA, equal to approximately 30,000 T cell genomes. Ten immunoSEQ deep assay plates were used to sequence unsorted PBMC genomic DNA. Purified libraries were quantified with a Qubit 3.0 fluorometer, sized on a Bioanalyzer 2100, and re-quantified with the KAPA Library Quantification kit. Every immunoSEQ 96-well plate was sequenced on a dedicated single-read 150-cycle Illumina NextSeq 550 flow cell. For the original study's pipeline: Because the immunoSEQ output included only junctional sequences and no quality scores, the filtering could not be the same as the filtering used for full-length reads. Sequences were annotated with PyIR, a Python wrapper for IgBLAST v1.9, using IMGT germline references to assign V/J genes and CDR3. Any read was removed if the V/J assignment was weak (E-value above 1e-6), the CDR3 was missing, or the read contained stop codons, out-of-frame junctions, or ambiguous translated residues. V3J clonotypes were defined as sequences sharing an identical inferred V gene, J gene, and CDR3 amino acid sequence. The percentage overlap between two repertoires was calculated by dividing the number of shared unique clonotypes by the size of the smaller repertoire. Richness of each repertoire was evaluated using RTK rarefaction, the Chao1 estimator, and Recon v2.1 estimates of unobserved clonotypes. The immuneACCESS repertoire file appears here via TCRdb, limited to in-frame rearrangements. These files lack a portion of the clones; in checked studies, under half of the deficit traces to unresolved V genes, and the cause of the others is not known. The V and J calls and clone size are taken from that table; D and trimming were inferred from the DNA. For this sample there are 450,000 to 500,000 clones; approximately 82% appear just once. The ten biggest clones cover around 12% of the sample.

General conclusions and limits of the study: Only blood was sampled, and tissue TCR repertoires likely differ from those in blood. Based on pairwise subsampling, the degree of clonotype sharing among donors was expected to be affected by sequencing depth. The genetic and exposure-history diversity represented was limited by the small number of donors.

On this clone: Its antigen remains unidentified. No qualities accompany the bases; no much larger clone lies one base away.

The source material was PBMCs. The receptor's source is a woman between 40 and 55 years old in good health. Some clones in this sample may be carry-over from other donors' samples. The chain uses TRBV5-1 and TRBJ1-2; TRBD1 is a possible D gene, resting on 6 matching bases. The CDR3 sequence is CASSLEQGLGGYTF. The nucleotides read TGCGCCAGCAGCTTGGAGCAGGGGCTGGGGGGCTACACCTTC.